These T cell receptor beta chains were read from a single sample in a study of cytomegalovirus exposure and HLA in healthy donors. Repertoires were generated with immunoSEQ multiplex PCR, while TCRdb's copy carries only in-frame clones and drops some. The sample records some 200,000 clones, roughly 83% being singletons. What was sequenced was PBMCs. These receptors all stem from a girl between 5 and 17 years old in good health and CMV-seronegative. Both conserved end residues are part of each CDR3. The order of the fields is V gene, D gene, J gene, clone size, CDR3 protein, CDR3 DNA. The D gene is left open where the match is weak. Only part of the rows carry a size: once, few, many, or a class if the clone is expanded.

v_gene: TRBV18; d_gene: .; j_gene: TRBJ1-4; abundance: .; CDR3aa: CASSLTRVGDEKLFF; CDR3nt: TGTGCCAGCTCACTTACGAGAGTAGGGGATGAAAAACTGTTTTTT
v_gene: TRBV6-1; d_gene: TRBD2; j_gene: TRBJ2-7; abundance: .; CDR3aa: CASSEFERGNYEQYF; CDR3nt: TGTGCCAGCAGTGAGTTCGAGCGGGGTAACTACGAGCAGTACTTC
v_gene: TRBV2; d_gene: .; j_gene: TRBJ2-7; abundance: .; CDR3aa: CASSTESPYEQYF; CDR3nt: TGTGCCAGCAGTACCGAGAGCCCGTACGAGCAGTACTTC
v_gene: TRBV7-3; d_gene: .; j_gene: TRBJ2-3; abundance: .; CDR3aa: CASSQSGVTSFPDTQYF; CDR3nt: TGTGCCAGCAGCCAATCTGGGGTCACTAGCTTTCCAGATACGCAGTATTTT
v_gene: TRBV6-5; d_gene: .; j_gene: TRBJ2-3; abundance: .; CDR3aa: CASSPIVDNTDTQYF; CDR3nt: TGTGCCAGCAGCCCCATCGTAGACAACACAGATACGCAGTATTTT
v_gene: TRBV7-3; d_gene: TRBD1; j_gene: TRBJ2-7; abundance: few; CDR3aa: CASSWTGDVEQYF; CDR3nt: TGTGCCAGCAGCTGGACAGGGGACGTCGAGCAGTACTTC
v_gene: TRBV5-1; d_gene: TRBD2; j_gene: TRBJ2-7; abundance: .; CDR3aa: CASSLSGGTRLEQYF; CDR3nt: TGCGCCAGCAGCTTGAGCGGGGGGACCCGTCTCGAGCAGTACTTC
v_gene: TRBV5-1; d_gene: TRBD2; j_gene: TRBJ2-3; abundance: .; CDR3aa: CASSFGSSGSGGTQYF; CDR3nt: TGCGCCAGCAGCTTTGGATCTAGCGGGAGCGGGGGTACGCAGTATTTT
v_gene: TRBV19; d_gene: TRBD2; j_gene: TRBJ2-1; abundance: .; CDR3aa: CASSLGTSGGVSEQFF; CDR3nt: TGTGCCAGTAGCCTGGGGACTAGCGGGGGGGTGAGTGAGCAGTTCTTC
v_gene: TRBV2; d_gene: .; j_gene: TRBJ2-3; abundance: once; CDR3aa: CASSEGTGWGWGADTQYF; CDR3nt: TGTGCCAGCAGTGAAGGTACAGGATGGGGATGGGGCGCAGATACGCAGTATTTT
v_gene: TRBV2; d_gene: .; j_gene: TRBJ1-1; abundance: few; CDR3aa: CASPAGGRSTEAFF; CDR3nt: TGTGCCAGCCCGGCCGGGGGGCGAAGCACTGAAGCTTTCTTT
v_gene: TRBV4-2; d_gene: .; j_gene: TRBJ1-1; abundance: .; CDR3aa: CASSALGRDTEAFF; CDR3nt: TGTGCCAGCAGCGCCTTGGGGAGGGACACTGAAGCTTTCTTT
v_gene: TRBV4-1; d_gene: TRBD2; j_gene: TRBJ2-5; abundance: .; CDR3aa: CASSQGVGASGVKETQYF; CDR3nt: TGCGCCAGCAGCCAAGGGGTGGGGGCTAGCGGGGTGAAGGAGACCCAGTACTTC
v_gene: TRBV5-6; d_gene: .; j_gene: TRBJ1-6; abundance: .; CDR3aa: CASSFLGSYNSPLHF; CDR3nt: TGTGCCAGCAGCTTCCTCGGCTCCTATAATTCACCCCTCCACTTT
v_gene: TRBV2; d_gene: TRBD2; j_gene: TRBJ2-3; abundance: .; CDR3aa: CASSKGTSGIKSTDTQYF; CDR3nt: TGTGCCAGCAGTAAAGGGACTAGCGGGATAAAGAGCACAGATACGCAGTATTTT
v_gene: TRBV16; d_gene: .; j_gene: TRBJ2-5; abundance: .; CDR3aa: CASSQRGVLQETQYF; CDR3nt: TGTGCCAGCAGCCAAAGGGGCGTTTTGCAAGAGACCCAGTACTTC
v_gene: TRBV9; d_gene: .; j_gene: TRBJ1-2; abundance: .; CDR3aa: CASSVGVLEGSDYGYTF; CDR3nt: TGTGCCAGCAGCGTAGGAGTCTTGGAGGGTTCCGACTATGGCTACACCTTC
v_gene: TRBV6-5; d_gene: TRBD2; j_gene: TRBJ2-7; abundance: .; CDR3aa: CASSYPTSGRYEQYF; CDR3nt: TGTGCCAGCAGTTACCCGACTAGCGGTCGATACGAGCAGTACTTC
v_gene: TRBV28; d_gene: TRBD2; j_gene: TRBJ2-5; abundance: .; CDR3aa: CASRPPLAGSREQYF; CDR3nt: TGTGCCAGCAGGCCACCACTAGCGGGGTCTCGAGAGCAGTACTTC
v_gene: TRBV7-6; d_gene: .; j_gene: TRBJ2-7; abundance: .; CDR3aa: CASSLVSNRASYEQYF; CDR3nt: TGTGCCAGCAGCTTAGTGTCTAACAGGGCTTCCTACGAGCAGTACTTC
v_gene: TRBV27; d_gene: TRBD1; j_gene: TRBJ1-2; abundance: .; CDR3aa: CASSLSLDRANYGYTF; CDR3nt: TGTGCCAGCAGTCTATCACTGGACAGGGCTAACTATGGCTACACCTTC
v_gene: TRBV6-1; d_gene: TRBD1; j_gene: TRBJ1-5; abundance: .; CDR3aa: CASSERGGTVLNQPQHF; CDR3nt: TGTGCCAGCAGTGAAAGGGGCGGGACAGTTTTGAATCAGCCCCAGCATTTT
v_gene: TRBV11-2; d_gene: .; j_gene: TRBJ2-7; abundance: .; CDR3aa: CASSLVQGAYEQYF; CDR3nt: TGTGCCAGCAGCTTAGTACAGGGCGCCTACGAGCAGTACTTC
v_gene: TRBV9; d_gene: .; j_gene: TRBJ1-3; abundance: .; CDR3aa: CASSVSGYSGNTIYF; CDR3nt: TGTGCCAGCAGCGTAAGCGGTTACTCTGGAAACACCATATATTTT
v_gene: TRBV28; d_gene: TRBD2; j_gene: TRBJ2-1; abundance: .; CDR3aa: CASSFDPGGLDEQFF; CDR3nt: TGTGCCAGCAGTTTTGACCCGGGGGGGCTAGACGAGCAGTTCTTC
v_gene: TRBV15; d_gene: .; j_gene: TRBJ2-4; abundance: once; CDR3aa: CATRVGGFLGNIQYF; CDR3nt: TGTGCCACCAGGGTAGGAGGGTTCTTGGGGAACATTCAGTACTTC
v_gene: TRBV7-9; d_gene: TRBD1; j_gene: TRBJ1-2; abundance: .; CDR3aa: CASSPTGQGLRDNYGYTF; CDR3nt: TGTGCCAGCAGCCCCACCGGACAGGGGTTAAGGGATAACTATGGCTACACCTTC
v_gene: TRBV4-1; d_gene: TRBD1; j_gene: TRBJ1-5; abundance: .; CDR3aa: CASSHPLDRANQPQHF; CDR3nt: TGCGCCAGCAGCCACCCGCTCGACAGGGCTAATCAGCCCCAGCATTTT
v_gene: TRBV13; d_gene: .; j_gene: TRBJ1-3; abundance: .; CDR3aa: CASSLGPLTFSGNTIYF; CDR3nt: TGTGCCAGCAGCTTAGGTCCTCTTACATTCTCTGGAAACACCATATATTTT
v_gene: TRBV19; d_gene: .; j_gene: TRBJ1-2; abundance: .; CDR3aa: CASSFQGDSPYGYTF; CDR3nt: TGTGCCAGTAGTTTTCAGGGTGACTCCCCCTATGGCTACACCTTC
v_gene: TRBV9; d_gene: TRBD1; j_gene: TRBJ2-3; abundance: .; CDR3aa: CASSVQGASTDTQYF; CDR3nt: TGTGCCAGCAGCGTCCAGGGGGCGAGCACAGATACGCAGTATTTT
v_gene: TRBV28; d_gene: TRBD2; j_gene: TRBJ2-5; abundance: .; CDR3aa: CASMAWGGETQYF; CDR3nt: TGTGCCAGCATGGCTTGGGGGGGGGAGACCCAGTACTTC
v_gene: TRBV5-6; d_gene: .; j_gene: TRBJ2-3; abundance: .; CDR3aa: CASSLRADTQYF; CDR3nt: TGTGCCAGCAGCTTGAGAGCTGATACGCAGTATTTT
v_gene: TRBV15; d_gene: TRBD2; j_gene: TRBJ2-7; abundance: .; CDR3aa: CATSRDFGGTPYEQYF; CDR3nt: TGTGCCACCAGCAGAGACTTCGGGGGGACGCCCTACGAGCAGTACTTC
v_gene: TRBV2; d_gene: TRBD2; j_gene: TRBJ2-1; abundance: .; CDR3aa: CASSSGMTVEQFF; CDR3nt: TGTGCCAGCAGTAGCGGGATGACGGTCGAGCAGTTCTTC
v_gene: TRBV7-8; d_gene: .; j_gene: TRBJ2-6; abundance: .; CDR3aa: CASPEDSSGANVLTF; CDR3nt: TGTGCCAGCCCAGAGGACTCCTCTGGGGCCAACGTCCTGACTTTC
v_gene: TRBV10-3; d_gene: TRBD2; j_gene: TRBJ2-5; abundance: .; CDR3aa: CAIGRGGRETQYF; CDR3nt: TGTGCCATCGGGCGGGGGGGCCGTGAGACCCAGTACTTC
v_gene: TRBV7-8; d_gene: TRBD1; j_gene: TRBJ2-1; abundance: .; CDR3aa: CASSLPFGTGNEQFF; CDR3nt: TGTGCCAGCAGCTTACCATTCGGGACAGGCAATGAGCAGTTCTTC
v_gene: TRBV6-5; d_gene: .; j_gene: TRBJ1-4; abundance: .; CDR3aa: CASNKSARGKLFF; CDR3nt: TGTGCCAGCAACAAGAGTGCCCGGGGAAAACTGTTTTTT
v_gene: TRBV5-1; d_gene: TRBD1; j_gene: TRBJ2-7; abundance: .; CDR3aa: CASSLWPQGQGAYEQYF; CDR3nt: TGCGCCAGCAGCTTGTGGCCCCAAGGGCAGGGGGCCTACGAGCAGTACTTC
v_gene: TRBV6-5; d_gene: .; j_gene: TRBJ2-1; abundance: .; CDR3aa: CASSDDGKQFF; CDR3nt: TGTGCCAGCAGTGACGACGGGAAGCAGTTCTTC
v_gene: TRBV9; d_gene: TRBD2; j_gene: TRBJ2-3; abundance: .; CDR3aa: CASKPGGGPDTQYF; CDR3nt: TGTGCCAGCAAACCCGGGGGGGGCCCAGATACGCAGTATTTT
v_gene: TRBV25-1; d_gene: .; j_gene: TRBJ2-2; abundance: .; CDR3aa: CASGTPANTGELFF; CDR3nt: TGTGCCAGCGGGACACCCGCGAACACCGGGGAGCTGTTTTTT
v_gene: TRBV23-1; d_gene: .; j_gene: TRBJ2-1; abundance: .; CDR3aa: CASSRGVSGYNEQFF; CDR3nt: TGCGCCAGCAGTCGAGGGGTTAGCGGCTACAATGAGCAGTTCTTC
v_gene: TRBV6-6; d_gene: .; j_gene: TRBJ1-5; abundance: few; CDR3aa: CASSYGQGRGQPQHF; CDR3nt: TGTGCCAGCAGTTACGGTCAGGGGAGGGGTCAGCCCCAGCATTTT
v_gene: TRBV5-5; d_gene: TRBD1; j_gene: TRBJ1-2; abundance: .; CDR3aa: CASSLRTGNYGYTF; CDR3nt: TGTGCCAGCAGCTTGAGGACAGGCAACTATGGCTACACCTTC
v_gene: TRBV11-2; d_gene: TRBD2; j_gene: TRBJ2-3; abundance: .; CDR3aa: CASSSVPGLVPDTQYF; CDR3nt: TGTGCCAGCAGTTCAGTACCGGGACTAGTCCCAGATACGCAGTATTTT
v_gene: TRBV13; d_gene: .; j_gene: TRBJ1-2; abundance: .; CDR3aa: CASSSRQTNYGYTF; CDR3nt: TGTGCCAGCAGCTCCCGACAGACCAACTATGGCTACACCTTC
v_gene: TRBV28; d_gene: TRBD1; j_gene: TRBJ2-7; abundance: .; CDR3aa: CASSTGARGEQYF; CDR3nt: TGTGCCAGCAGTACAGGGGCCAGGGGAGAGCAGTACTTC
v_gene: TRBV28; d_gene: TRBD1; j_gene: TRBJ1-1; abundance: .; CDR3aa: CASSLFTGERGNTEAFF; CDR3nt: TGTGCCAGCAGTTTATTTACAGGGGAACGGGGTAACACTGAAGCTTTCTTT